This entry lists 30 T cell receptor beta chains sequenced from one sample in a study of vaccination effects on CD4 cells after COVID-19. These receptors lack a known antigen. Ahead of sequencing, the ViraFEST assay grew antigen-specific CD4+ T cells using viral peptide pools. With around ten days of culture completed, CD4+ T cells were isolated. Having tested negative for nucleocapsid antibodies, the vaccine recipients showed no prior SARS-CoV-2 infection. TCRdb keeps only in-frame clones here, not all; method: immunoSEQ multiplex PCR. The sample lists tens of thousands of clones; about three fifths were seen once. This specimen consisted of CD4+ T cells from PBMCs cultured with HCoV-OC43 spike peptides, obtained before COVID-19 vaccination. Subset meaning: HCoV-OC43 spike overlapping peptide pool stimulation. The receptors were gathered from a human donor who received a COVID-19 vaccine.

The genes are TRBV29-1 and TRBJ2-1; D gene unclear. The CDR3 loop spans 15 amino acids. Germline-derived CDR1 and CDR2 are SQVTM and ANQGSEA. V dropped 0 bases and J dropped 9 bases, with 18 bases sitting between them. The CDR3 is CSVEDGARVRFEQFF. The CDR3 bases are TGCAGCGTTGAAGACGGCGCTAGGGTGAGGTTTGAGCAGTTCTTC.

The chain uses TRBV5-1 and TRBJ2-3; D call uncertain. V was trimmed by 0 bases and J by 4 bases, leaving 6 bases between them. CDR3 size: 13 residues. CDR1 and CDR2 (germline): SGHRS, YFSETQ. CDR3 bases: TGCGCCAGCAGCTTGGAGGTCTCAGATACGCAGTATTTT. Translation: CASSLEVSDTQYF.

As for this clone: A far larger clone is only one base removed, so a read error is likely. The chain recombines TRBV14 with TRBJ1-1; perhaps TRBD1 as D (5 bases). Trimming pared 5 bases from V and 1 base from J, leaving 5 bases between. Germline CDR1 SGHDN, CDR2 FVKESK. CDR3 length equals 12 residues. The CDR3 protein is CASSRGNTEAFF. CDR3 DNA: TGTGCCAGCAGCAGGGGGAACACTGAAGCTTTCTTT.

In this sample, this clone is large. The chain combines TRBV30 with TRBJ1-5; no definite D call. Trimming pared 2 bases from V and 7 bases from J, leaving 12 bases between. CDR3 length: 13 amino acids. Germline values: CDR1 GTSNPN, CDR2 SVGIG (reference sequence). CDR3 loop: CAWSRAERQPQHF. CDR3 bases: TGTGCCTGGAGTAGGGCGGAAAGGCAGCCCCAGCATTTT.

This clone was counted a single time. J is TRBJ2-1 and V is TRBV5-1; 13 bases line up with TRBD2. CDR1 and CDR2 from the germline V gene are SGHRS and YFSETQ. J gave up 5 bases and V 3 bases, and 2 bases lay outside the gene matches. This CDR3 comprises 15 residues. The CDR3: CASSYGTSGNNEQFF. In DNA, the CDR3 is TGCGCCAGCAGCTACGGGACTAGCGGGAACAATGAGCAGTTCTTC.

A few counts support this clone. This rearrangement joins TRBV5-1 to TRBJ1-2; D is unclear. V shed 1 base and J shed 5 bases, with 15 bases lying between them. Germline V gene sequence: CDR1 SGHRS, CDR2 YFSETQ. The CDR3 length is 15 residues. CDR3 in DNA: TGCGCCAGCAGCTTGCCCTCCCCTGGTGGGTATGGCTACACCTTC. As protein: CASSLPSPGGYGYTF.

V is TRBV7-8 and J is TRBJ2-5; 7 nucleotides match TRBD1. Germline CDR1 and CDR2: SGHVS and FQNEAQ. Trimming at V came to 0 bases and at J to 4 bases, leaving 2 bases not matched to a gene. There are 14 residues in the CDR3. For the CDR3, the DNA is TGTGCCAGCAGCTTAGCAGGGGGCCGAGAGACCCAGTACTTC. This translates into CASSLAGGRETQYF.

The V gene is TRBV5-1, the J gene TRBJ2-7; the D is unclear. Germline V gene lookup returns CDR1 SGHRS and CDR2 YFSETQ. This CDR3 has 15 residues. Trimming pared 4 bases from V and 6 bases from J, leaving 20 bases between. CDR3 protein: CASSKSWPQAFEQYF. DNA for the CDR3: TGCGCCAGCAGCAAATCATGGCCCCAGGCGTTCGAGCAGTACTTC.

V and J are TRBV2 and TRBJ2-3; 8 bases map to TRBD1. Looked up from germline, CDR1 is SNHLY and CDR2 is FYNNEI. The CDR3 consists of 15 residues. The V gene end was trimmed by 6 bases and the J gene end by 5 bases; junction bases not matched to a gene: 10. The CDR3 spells CASRILQGGIDTQYF. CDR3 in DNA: TGTGCCAGCAGGATCCTACAGGGGGGTATAGATACGCAGTATTTT.

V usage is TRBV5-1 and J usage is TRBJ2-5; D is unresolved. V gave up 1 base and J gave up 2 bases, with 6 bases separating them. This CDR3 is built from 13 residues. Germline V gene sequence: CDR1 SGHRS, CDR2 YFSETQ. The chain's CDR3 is CASSLTAQETQYF. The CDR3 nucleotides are TGCGCCAGCAGCTTGACAGCACAAGAGACCCAGTACTTC.

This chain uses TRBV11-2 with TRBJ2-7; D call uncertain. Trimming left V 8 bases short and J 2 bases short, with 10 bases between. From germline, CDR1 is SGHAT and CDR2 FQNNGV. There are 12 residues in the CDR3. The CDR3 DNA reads TGTGCCAGCGGGCCAGGCGCCTACGAGCAGTACTTC. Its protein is CASGPGAYEQYF. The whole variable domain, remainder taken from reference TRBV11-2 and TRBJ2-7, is EAGVAQSPRYKIIEKRQSVAFWCNPISGHATLYWYQQILGQGPKLLIQFQNNGVVDDSQLPKDRFSAERLKGVDSTLKIQPAKLEDSAVYLCASGPGAYEQYFGPGTRLTVT.

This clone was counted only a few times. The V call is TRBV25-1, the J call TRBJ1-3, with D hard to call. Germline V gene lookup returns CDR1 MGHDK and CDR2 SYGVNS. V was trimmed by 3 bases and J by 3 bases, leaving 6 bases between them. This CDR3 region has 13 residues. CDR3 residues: CASSDAGGNTIYF. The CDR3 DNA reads TGTGCCAGCAGTGACGCGGGTGGAAACACCATATATTTT.

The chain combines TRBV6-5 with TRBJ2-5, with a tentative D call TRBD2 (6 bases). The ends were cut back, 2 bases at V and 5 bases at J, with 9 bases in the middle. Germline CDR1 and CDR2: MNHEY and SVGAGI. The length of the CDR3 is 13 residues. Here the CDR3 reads CASSYQGRETQYF. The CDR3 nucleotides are TGTGCCAGCAGTTACCAAGGGAGGGAGACCCAGTACTTC.

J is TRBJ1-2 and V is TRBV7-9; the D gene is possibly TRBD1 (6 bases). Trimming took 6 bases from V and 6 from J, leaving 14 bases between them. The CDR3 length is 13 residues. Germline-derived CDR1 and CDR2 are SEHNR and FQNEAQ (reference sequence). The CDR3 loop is CASSLNRANGYTF. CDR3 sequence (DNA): TGTGCCAGCAGTTTAAACAGGGCTAATGGCTACACCTTC.

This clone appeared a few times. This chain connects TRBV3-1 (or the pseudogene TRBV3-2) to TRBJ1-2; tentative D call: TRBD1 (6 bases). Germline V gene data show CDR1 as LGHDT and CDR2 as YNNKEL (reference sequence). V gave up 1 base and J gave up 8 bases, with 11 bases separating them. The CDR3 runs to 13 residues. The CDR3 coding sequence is TGTGCCAGCAGCCAAGGGCCAGGGGACGGCTACACCTTC. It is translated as CASSQGPGDGYTF.

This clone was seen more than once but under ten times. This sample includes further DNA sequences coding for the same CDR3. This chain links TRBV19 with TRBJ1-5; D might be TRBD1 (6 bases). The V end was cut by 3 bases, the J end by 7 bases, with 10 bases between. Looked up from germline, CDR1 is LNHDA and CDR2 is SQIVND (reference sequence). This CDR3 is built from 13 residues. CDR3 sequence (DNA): TGTGCCAGTAGTATCCAGGGGAGCCAGCCCCAGCATTTT. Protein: CASSIQGSQPQHF.

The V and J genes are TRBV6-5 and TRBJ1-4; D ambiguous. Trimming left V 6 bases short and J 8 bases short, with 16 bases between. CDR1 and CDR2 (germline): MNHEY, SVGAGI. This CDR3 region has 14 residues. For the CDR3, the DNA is TGTGCCAGCAGACGTTCGGGGTCCGGCGAAAAACTGTTTTTT. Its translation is CASRRSGSGEKLFF.

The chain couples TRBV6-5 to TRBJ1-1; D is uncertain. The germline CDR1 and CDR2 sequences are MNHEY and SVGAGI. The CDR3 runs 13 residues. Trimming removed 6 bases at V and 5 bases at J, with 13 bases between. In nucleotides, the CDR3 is TGTGCCAGCAGATCCCGGGGATTGACTGAAGCTTTCTTT. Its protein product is CASRSRGLTEAFF.

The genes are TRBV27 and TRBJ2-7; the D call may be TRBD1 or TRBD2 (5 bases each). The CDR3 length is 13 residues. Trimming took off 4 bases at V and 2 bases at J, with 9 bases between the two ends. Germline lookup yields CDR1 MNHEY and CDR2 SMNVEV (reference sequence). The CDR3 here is CASSSGAPYEQYF. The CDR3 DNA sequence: TGTGCCAGCAGTTCCGGGGCTCCCTACGAGCAGTACTTC.

The CDR3 is CASSLAGSGQPQHF. In nucleotides, the CDR3 is TGTGCCAGCAGCTTAGCTGGGAGCGGCCAGCCCCAGCATTTT. The chain employs TRBV7-2 and TRBJ1-5, with D uncertain. Germline V gene sequence: CDR1 SGHTA, CDR2 FQGNSA. The CDR3 covers 14 residues. V was clipped by 0 bases and J by 7 bases, with 10 bases between them.

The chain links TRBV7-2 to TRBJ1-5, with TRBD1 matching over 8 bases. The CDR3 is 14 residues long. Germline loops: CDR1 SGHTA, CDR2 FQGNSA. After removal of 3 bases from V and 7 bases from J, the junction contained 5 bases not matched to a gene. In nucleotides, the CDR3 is TGTGCCAGCAGCTTCCAGGGGGCGGACCAGCCCCAGCATTTT. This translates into CASSFQGADQPQHF.

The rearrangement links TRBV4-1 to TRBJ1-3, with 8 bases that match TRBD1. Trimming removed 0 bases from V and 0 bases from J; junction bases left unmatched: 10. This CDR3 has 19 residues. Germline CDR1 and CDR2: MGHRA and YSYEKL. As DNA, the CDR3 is TGCGCCAGCAGCCAAGATACAGCGCACAGGGGGAACTCTGGAAACACCATATATTTT. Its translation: CASSQDTAHRGNSGNTIYF.

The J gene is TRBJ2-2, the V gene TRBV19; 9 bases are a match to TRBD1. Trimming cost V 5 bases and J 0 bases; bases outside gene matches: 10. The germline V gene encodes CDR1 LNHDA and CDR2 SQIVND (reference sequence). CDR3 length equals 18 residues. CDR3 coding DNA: TGTGCCAGTAGTGTAGGGACAGGGAATCTTGCGAACACCGGGGAGCTGTTTTTT. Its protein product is CASSVGTGNLANTGELFF.

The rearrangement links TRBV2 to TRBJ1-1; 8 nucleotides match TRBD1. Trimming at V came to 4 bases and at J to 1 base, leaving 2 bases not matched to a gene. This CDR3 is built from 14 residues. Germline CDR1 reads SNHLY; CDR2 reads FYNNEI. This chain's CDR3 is CASSGRGRNTEAFF. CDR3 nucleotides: TGTGCCAGCAGTGGCAGGGGGCGGAACACTGAAGCTTTCTTT. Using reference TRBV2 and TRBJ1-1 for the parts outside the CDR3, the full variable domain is EPEVTQTPSHQVTQMGQEVILRCVPISNHLYFYWYRQILGQKVEFLVSFYNNEISEKSEIFDDQFSVERPDGSNFTLKIRSTKLEDSAMYFCASSGRGRNTEAFFGQGTRLTVV.

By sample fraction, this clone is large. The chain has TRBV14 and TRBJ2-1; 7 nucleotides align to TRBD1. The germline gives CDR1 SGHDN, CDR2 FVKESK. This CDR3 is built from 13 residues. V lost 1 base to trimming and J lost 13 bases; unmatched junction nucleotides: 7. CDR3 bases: TGTGCCAGCAGCCAAGGAATCGACAGGGTACAGTTCTTC. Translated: CASSQGIDRVQFF. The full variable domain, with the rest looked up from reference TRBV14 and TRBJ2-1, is EAGVTQFPSHSVIEKGQTVTLRCDPISGHDNLYWYRRVMGKEIKFLLHFVKESKQDESGMPNNRFLAERTGGTYSTLKVQPAELEDSGVYFCASSQGIDRVQFFGPGTRLTVL.

CDR3 protein: CASSIRGGAANTEAFF. The CDR3 bases are TGTGCCAGCAGCATAAGGGGTGGGGCCGCGAACACTGAAGCTTTCTTT. The rearrangement uses TRBV7-9 and TRBJ1-1; tentatively, D is TRBD1 (5 bases). Germline values: CDR1 SEHNR, CDR2 FQNEAQ (reference sequence). Trimming pared 5 bases from V and 1 base from J, leaving 17 bases between. The CDR3 is 16 amino acids.

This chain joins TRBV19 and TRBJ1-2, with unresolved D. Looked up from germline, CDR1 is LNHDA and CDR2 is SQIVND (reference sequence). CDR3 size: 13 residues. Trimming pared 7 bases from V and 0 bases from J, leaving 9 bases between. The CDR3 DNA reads TGTGCCAGTAACTACAGAGCTAACTATGGCTACACCTTC. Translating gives CASNYRANYGYTF.

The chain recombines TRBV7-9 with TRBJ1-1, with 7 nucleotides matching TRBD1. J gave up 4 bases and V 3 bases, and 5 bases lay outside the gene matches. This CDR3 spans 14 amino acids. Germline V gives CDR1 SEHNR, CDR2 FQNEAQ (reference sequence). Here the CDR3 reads CASSFDREGTEAFF. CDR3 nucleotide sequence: TGTGCCAGCAGCTTCGACAGGGAAGGCACTGAAGCTTTCTTT.

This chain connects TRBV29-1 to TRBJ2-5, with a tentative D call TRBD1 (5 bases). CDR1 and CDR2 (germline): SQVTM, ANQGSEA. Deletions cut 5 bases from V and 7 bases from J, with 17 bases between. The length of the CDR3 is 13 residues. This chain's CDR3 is CSVRPTAQGTQYF. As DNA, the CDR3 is TGCAGCGTTCGCCCCACGGCTCAGGGGACCCAGTACTTC. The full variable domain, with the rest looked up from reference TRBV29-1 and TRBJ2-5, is SAVISQKPSRDICQRGTSLTIQCQVDSQVTMMFWYRQQPGQSLTLIATANQGSEATYESGFVIDKFPISRPNLTFSTLTVSNMSPEDSSIYLCSVRPTAQGTQYFGPGTRLLVL.

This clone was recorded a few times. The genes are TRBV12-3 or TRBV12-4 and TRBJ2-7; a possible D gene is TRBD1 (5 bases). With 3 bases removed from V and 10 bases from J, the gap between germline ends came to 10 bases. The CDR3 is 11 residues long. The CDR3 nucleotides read TGTGCCAGCAGTTTCTTACAGGAACAGTACTTC. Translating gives CASSFLQEQYF.